The next 3 T cell receptor beta chains were all read from a single sample in a study of beta chain features in type 1 diabetes. cDNA synthesis used the whole RNA isolate, giving expressed TCRB sequences. TCRdb's copy holds only in-frame clones and misses some; the assay was immunoSEQ multiplex PCR. The sample shows some 230,000 clones, over 8.5% of them seen only once. The source material was naive CD4+ T cells from blood. The receptors here all came from a woman aged 18-29 years in good health.

This chain links TRBV6-4 with TRBJ2-2; 8 bases agree with TRBD2. Trimming at V came to 4 bases and at J to 4 bases, leaving 5 bases not matched to a gene. The CDR3 runs 15 residues. The germline CDR1 and CDR2 sequences are MRHNA and SNTAGT. As DNA, the CDR3 is TGTGCCAGCAGTGTAGCGGGAATTATCACCGGGGAGCTGTTTTTT. Protein: CASSVAGIITGELFF.

V usage is TRBV5-1 and J usage is TRBJ2-5; 7 positions agree with TRBD2. Trimming cost V 4 bases and J 5 bases; bases outside gene matches: 2. This CDR3 contains 12 residues. The germline CDR1 and CDR2 sequences are SGHRS and YFSETQ. The CDR3, as DNA: TGCGCCAGCAGCAGGGACTACGAGACCCAGTACTTC. This codes for CASSRDYETQYF.

There are a few counts of this clone. The chain has TRBV19 and TRBJ2-2, with 9 nucleotides matching TRBD2. Germline V gives CDR1 LNHDA, CDR2 SQIVND (reference sequence). Trimming removed 6 bases from V and 2 bases from J; junction bases left unmatched: 10. The CDR3 totals 17 residues. CDR3 amino acids: CASSSRLAVQNTGELFF. As DNA, the CDR3 is TGTGCCAGTAGCAGTCGACTAGCGGTCCAAAACACCGGGGAGCTGTTTTTT.